The source of this T cell receptor beta chain is a study of cytomegalovirus exposure and HLA in healthy donors. Study background: Counted in an early data release were approximately 85 million unique TCRs from HLA-typed donors.

Study-level points and caveats: In a later analysis, TCR association rates varied by HLA locus: DRB1 most, HLA-C fewest.

PCR was performed using 60 Vbeta and 13 Jbeta primers. Using immunoSEQ multiplex PCR, the repertoire was profiled, and TCRdb retains in-frame clones only, with some absent. There are 160,000 or so clones in the sample; roughly 75% occur only once, and around 5.4% lies in the top ten. The germline V gene encodes CDR1 KGHSH and CDR2 LQKENI. Trimming removed 4 bases at V and 6 bases at J, with 13 bases between. This CDR3 is built from 14 residues. About this clone: Its specificity is unknown.

Sequencing was performed on PBMCs. This receptor was taken from a man aged 35-49 years in good health and CMV-seronegative. J is TRBJ2-1 and V is TRBV18; a possible D gene is TRBD1 (5 bases). CDR3 sequence reads: CASSRFQGGNEQFF. The CDR3 DNA reads TGTGCCAGCTCACGCTTTCAGGGTGGCAATGAGCAGTTCTTC. The full variable domain, in which reference TRBV18 and TRBJ2-1 provide the parts outside the CDR3, is NAGVMQNPRHLVRRRGQEARLRCSPMKGHSHVYWYRQLPEEGLKFMVYLQKENIIDESGMPKERFSAEFPKEGPSILRIQQVVRGDSAAYFCASSRFQGGNEQFFGPGTRLTVL.